One TCR beta chain is described in this entry. Its specific antigen is unknown. No quality values exist for individual bases; no much larger clone is one base distant. Trimming takes 1 base from V and 1 base from J, and the germline ends sit 10 bases apart. The germline V gene specifies SGHDN as CDR1 and FVKESK as CDR2. The CDR3, from cysteine to phenylalanine, totals 15 residues. CDR3 DNA only is kept here, 45 bases in frame from base 1. These data originate in a study of blood T cell repertoires in COVID-19 (dated by TCRdb to about 2020). General notes on the study: Samples from collaborators originated in the United States, Italy and Spain and spanned both the acute and convalescent phases of COVID-19. The repertoires were released in a freely available public database intended as a resource for research on the immune response to SARS-CoV-2. Where available, HLA class I and class II types were obtained from metadata supplied by the sample provider rather than from assay-based typing. Deeply sampled blood TCRbeta repertoires from subjects exposed to, actively infected with, or recovered from COVID-19 were included in the dataset. The material from the prospective study consisted of cDNA or gDNA derived from T cells, B-cell-depleted T cells, or PBMCs. Samples were obtained from the ongoing ImmuneRACE study (first 160 participants) and from 1,254 subjects provided by 6 global collaborators. Sample metadata almost always included a de-identified subject ID, COVID-19 status, age in years and sex.

The immunoSEQ Assay, a bias-controlled multiplex PCR, was used to amplify TCRbeta CDR3 regions from genomic DNA. In the source study's methods: Nucleated cell counts per sample were estimated from amplification of reference gene primers within the assay. To quantify the absolute abundance of each unique TCRbeta CDR3 rearrangement, sequence reads were collapsed and filtered. For each sample, productive Simpson clonality was calculated as the square root of Simpson's diversity index across productive rearrangements. In TCRdb, the immuneACCESS table is reduced to in-frame sequences with V and J assigned. These tables do not hold every clone; where another copy was compared, an unresolved V gene accounts for under half, and the others remain unexplained. That table supplies the V and J calls and clone size; D and trimming were determined from the DNA. Across this sample there are 350,000 to 400,000 clones, with 75% to 90% seen only once. Roughly 1% of the sample comes from the top ten.

What the research found in general, with its limitations: The quantity of clinical and demographic metadata differed by source and by participant and was supplied without curation.

Participants in the prospective study were aged roughly 18 to 100 years, lived in 20 to 25 United States geographic areas, and enrolled through a virtual design. In the prospective study, participants were assigned to cohorts based on the clinical history participants reported in a screening survey and a study questionnaire. Recovered participants in ImmuneRACE Cohort 3 were defined by two consecutive negative NP/OP PCR tests, clearance by a healthcare professional, or resolution of symptoms. In the prospective study, whole blood, serum and a nasopharyngeal or oropharyngeal swab were collected from each participant by mobile phlebotomists. Prospective study participants could optionally give additional blood draws and questionnaires over an approximately 2-month period. Blood samples from the prospective study were shipped frozen or at room temperature prior to DNA extraction.

The receptor was isolated from a man between 18 and 29 years old who had recovered from COVID-19. The sample taken for sequencing was PBMCs or T cells enriched from blood (not recorded which). The chain joins TRBV14 to TRBJ1-1, with the D gene not clear enough to name. CDR3 loop: CASSQGGTGNTEAFF. The DNA sequence follows: TGTGCCAGCAGCCAAGGTGGCACGGGGAACACTGAAGCTTTCTTT.